This TCR beta chain was documented in a study of T cells of healthy individuals. V was cut by 1 base and J by 5 bases, with 12 bases left in between. The CDR3 runs to 15 residues. TCRdb fed the 5' RACE reads into MiXCR, producing one record per CDR3 protein. Among about 96,000 distinct CDR3 sequences listed, 17% were seen once. The gene calls are TRBV12-3 or TRBV12-4 and TRBJ1-5, with D perhaps matching TRBD1 (6 bases). The receptor was isolated from a human donor in good health. The CDR3 sequence: CASSLGQGRYQPQHF. CDR3 in DNA: TGTGCCAGCAGTTTAGGGCAGGGGCGTTATCAGCCCCAGCATTTT.